This T cell receptor beta chain was documented in a study of T cell changes during pregnancy in multiple sclerosis. CDR3 length: 18 amino acids. CDR1 and CDR2 from the germline V gene are MNHNS and SASEGT. The V segment lost 2 bases and the J segment 5 bases; nucleotides outside the gene matches: 11. TCRdb's table, derived via immunoSEQ multiplex PCR, lists solely in-frame clones and lacks some. The sample consists of 90,000 to 95,000 clones, 90% to 95% of them appearing once. The rearrangement joins TRBV6-1 to TRBJ2-2, with TRBD1 identical over 10 bases. The clonotype originates from a female donor with multiple sclerosis, enrolled in a pregnancy study. The sample in question was peripheral blood, obtained in the first trimester of pregnancy. The CDR3 is CASSEWFSGQGKTGELFF. The CDR3 region has the DNA TGTGCCAGCAGTGAATGGTTTTCGGGACAGGGGAAGACCGGGGAGCTGTTTTTT.